This TCR beta chain was sequenced for a study of blood T cell repertoires in COVID-19. Looking at the study overall: COVID-19 samples from acute and convalescent phases originated in the United States, Italy and Spain. Sample material is recorded as cDNA or gDNA derived from T cells, B-cell-depleted T cells, or PBMCs.

Authors' processing steps: Using reference gene primer amplification, nucleated cell counts were estimated. The assay was immunoSEQ multiplex PCR, and TCRdb's table has in-frame clones only and misses some. The DNA gave D and trimming, while V, J and clone size come from that table. There are 60,000 to 75,000 clones in the sample; roughly 80% occur only once, and 8% to 10% lies in the top ten. This clone was observed a handful of times. The V gene's germline CDR1 is MGHRA and CDR2 YSYEKL. Trimming took off 5 bases at V and 5 bases at J, with 13 bases between the two ends. The CDR3 covers 14 residues. V usage is TRBV4-1 and J usage is TRBJ2-1, with D maybe TRBD2 (5 bases). The TCR originated in an elderly woman with acute or convalescent COVID-19. Sequenced material: peripheral blood. The CDR3: CASSSPTTHNEQFF. The CDR3 DNA reads as TGCGCCAGCAGCTCTCCGACTACCCACAATGAGCAGTTCTTC.